The entry below describes one T cell receptor (beta chain). Study processing details: Amplification of reference gene primers was used by the study to estimate nucleated cell counts. Generated by immunoSEQ multiplex PCR, the TCRdb table keeps only in-frame clones and is missing some. Clonal size and the V and J genes are those of that table, whereas D and trimming came from the DNA. The sample gives 45,000 to 60,000 clones, around 80% of which show up once; about an eighth is in the top ten. The data are from a study of blood T cell repertoires in COVID-19. As for the study in general: Specimens from acute and convalescent COVID-19 originated in the United States, Italy and Spain. PBMCs, B-cell-depleted T cells, or T cells were the source of the cDNA or gDNA that made up the material.

The sequencing input was peripheral blood. The clonotype was recovered from a woman over 75 with acute or convalescent COVID-19.

Here the CDR3 reads CTSSQPRDRVFCADGYTF. The CDR3 nucleotides read TGCACCAGCAGCCAGCCGAGGGACAGGGTGTTTTGTGCCGATGGCTACACCTTC. This chain connects TRBV1 to TRBJ1-2; TRBD1 is the table's D call, not checked against the DNA. TRBV1 is labeled a pseudogene. The CDR3 sequence is 18 residues long.